The 21 T cell receptor beta chains presented below share a single source sample, sequenced in a study of blood T cell repertoires in COVID-19. Repertoires were generated with immunoSEQ multiplex PCR, while TCRdb's copy carries only in-frame clones and drops some. The repertoire holds around 200,000 clones, with approximately 80% as singletons. Input material: PBMCs or T cells enriched from blood (not recorded which). Receptors were obtained from a middle-aged man who had recovered from COVID-19.

The chain employs TRBV19 and TRBJ2-2, with D perhaps matching TRBD1 (6 bases). In germline, CDR1 is LNHDA, CDR2 SQIVND (reference sequence). V gave up 4 bases and J gave up 0 bases, with 9 bases separating them. The CDR3 loop spans 15 amino acids. The DNA of the CDR3 is TGTGCCAGTAGTAAAGGGACAACGAACACCGGGGAGCTGTTTTTT. Its protein is CASSKGTTNTGELFF.

The chain has TRBV27 and TRBJ2-6; the match to TRBD1 covers 9 bases. The CDR3 covers 17 residues. The V gene end was trimmed by 5 bases and the J gene end by 0 bases; junction bases not matched to a gene: 5. In germline, CDR1 is MNHEY, CDR2 SMNVEV (reference sequence). The CDR3 protein is CASSPWGQGSGANVLTF. In nucleotides, the CDR3 is TGTGCCAGCAGTCCCTGGGGACAGGGCTCTGGGGCCAACGTCCTGACTTTC.

The chain carries TRBV5-1 and TRBJ1-2; no clear D gene. V shed 5 bases and J shed 0 bases, with 11 bases lying between them. Germline lookup yields CDR1 SGHRS and CDR2 YFSETQ. This CDR3 spans 14 amino acids. The CDR3 is CASRESEANYGYTF. The CDR3 DNA sequence: TGCGCCAGCAGGGAGTCGGAAGCTAACTATGGCTACACCTTC.

This chain links TRBV10-1 with TRBJ1-2, with D tentatively TRBD1 (5 bases). CDR3 length equals 18 residues. The V end lost 7 bases, the J end lost 3 bases, and 27 bases lay between the germline ends. Germline V gives CDR1 WNHNN, CDR2 SYGVQD (reference sequence). The CDR3 region is CASTPWGRPLWRYYGYTF. CDR3 DNA sequence: TGCGCCAGCACTCCTTGGGGCCGGCCACTATGGCGCTACTATGGCTACACCTTC.

The rearrangement links TRBV6-1 to TRBJ2-7; 9 bases are shared with TRBD1. Germline CDR1 MNHNS, CDR2 SASEGT. The CDR3 spans 14 residues. The trim removed 3 bases at V and 5 bases at J, leaving 5 bases unmatched. The CDR3 reads CASSDGDRVHEQYF. DNA for the CDR3: TGTGCCAGCAGTGACGGGGACAGGGTCCACGAGCAGTACTTC.

This chain connects TRBV7-9 to TRBJ1-4; TRBD1 matches 7 bases. The junction had 3 bases not matched to a gene; V was cut back by 4 bases and J by 4 bases. The CDR3 has 14 residues. Germline CDR1 reads SEHNR; CDR2 reads FQNEAQ (reference sequence). CDR3 region: CASSSDRFNEKLFF. The CDR3 DNA follows: TGTGCCAGCAGCTCGGACAGGTTTAATGAAAAACTGTTTTTT. The full variable domain, rest sourced from reference TRBV7-9 and TRBJ1-4, is DTGVSQNPRHKITKRGQNVTFRCDPISEHNRLYWYRQTLGQGPEFLTYFQNEAQLEKSRLLSDRFSAERPKGSFSTLEIQRTEQGDSAMYLCASSSDRFNEKLFFGSGTQLSVL.

The chain employs TRBV5-1 and TRBJ2-1; 11 nucleotides align to TRBD1. The CDR3 covers 17 residues. CDR1 and CDR2 (germline): SGHRS, YFSETQ. The V and J ends lost 0 bases and 8 bases, in that order; junction bases with no gene match: 10. The DNA of the CDR3 is TGCGCCAGCAGCTTGGCTATTCTTTCGGGACAGGGGGATGAGCAGTTCTTC. Its protein product is CASSLAILSGQGDEQFF.

This rearrangement joins TRBV5-1 to TRBJ2-7; TRBD2 aligns across 8 bases. Germline CDR1 reads SGHRS; CDR2 reads YFSETQ. The CDR3 extends over 15 amino acids. V lost 0 bases and J lost 3; bases outside the gene matches: 5. The CDR3 nucleotides read TGCGCCAGCAGCTTGGTAGTTAGCGGGATCTACGAGCAGTACTTC. This sequence encodes CASSLVVSGIYEQYF.

This rearrangement joins TRBV12-3 or TRBV12-4 to TRBJ2-7; 7 bases are a match to TRBD1. The CDR3 is 13 amino acids. Trimming at V came to 6 bases and at J to 0 bases, leaving 2 bases not matched to a gene. The chain's CDR3 is CASRSGGSYEQYF. CDR3 sequence (DNA): TGTGCCAGCAGATCAGGGGGCTCCTACGAGCAGTACTTC.

In its sample, this clone was seen once. This sequence joins TRBV5-6 and TRBJ1-5; 8 bases line up with TRBD1. Germline assignment: CDR1 SGHDT and CDR2 YYEEEE. The length of the CDR3 is 15 residues. Germline trimming cut 4 bases from V and 3 bases from J; bases unmatched to any gene: 6. The CDR3 sequence is CASSTGDRPNQPQHF. CDR3 in DNA: TGTGCCAGCAGCACCGGGGACAGGCCCAATCAGCCCCAGCATTTT.

The chain uses TRBV9 and TRBJ2-1; TRBD2 matches 10 bases. CDR1 and CDR2 from the germline V gene are SGDLS and YYNGEE. Germline trimming cut 4 bases from V and 5 bases from J; bases unmatched to any gene: 12. The CDR3 has 17 residues. The CDR3 sequence is CASSKEAGGLTNNEQFF. The CDR3, as DNA: TGTGCCAGCAGCAAAGAAGCGGGAGGGTTGACAAACAATGAGCAGTTCTTC.

This chain joins TRBV9 and TRBJ1-6; D is unresolved. Germline V gene lookup returns CDR1 SGDLS and CDR2 YYNGEE. V lost 6 bases, J lost 0 bases, and 10 bases lay in between. The CDR3 has 15 residues. CDR3 residues: CASTPESSYNSPLHF. The CDR3 bases are TGTGCCAGCACCCCGGAGAGCTCCTATAATTCACCCCTCCACTTT.

This clone was recorded a few times. The chain links TRBV11-2 to TRBJ2-3, with D possibly matching TRBD2 (5 bases). The CDR3 extends over 16 amino acids. CDR1 and CDR2 from the germline V gene are SGHAT and FQNNGV. Trimming cost V 5 bases and J 2 bases, with 17 bases left between them. The CDR3: CASSLLQAVITDTQYF. DNA of the CDR3: TGTGCCAGCAGCCTGCTCCAAGCGGTGATCACAGATACGCAGTATTTT.

The chain recombines TRBV5-1 with TRBJ1-1; D might be TRBD1 (6 bases). Trimming left V 4 bases short and J 7 bases short, with 20 bases between. The CDR3 runs 15 residues. The germline V gene encodes CDR1 SGHRS and CDR2 YFSETQ. DNA of the CDR3: TGCGCCAGCAGCCCCTCCGGGACACCAGGTGGTGAAGCTTTCTTT. Encoded protein: CASSPSGTPGGEAFF.

This clone showed up just once. The chain couples TRBV25-1 to TRBJ1-2; 10 positions agree with TRBD1. Germline assignment: CDR1 MGHDK and CDR2 SYGVNS. This CDR3 contains 18 residues. V lost 4 bases to trimming and J lost 2 bases; unmatched junction nucleotides: 13. CDR3 in amino acids: CASSGKSRDRGINYGYTF. CDR3 sequence (DNA): TGTGCCAGCAGTGGAAAGTCCCGGGACAGGGGTATAAACTATGGCTACACCTTC.

The chain uses TRBV5-5 and TRBJ1-6, with 9 bases lining up with TRBD1. This CDR3 has 14 amino acids. From germline, CDR1 is SGHKS and CDR2 YYEKEE (reference sequence). Trimming removed 5 bases from V and 9 bases from J; junction bases left unmatched: 6. The CDR3 DNA sequence: TGTGCCAGCAGGCGGACAGGGGAGGGTTCACCCCTCCACTTT. Protein product: CASRRTGEGSPLHF.

The J gene is TRBJ1-5, the V gene TRBV4-1, with D perhaps matching TRBD1 (6 bases). The CDR3 covers 16 residues. The V gene lost 6 bases and the J gene lost 4 bases, with 19 bases spanning the gap. Germline V lookup: CDR1 MGHRA, CDR2 YSYEKL. The CDR3 DNA sequence: TGCGCCAGCAGTCGTAAGGACGGGACACCAAATCAGCCCCAGCATTTT. Residues: CASSRKDGTPNQPQHF.

This chain uses TRBV24-1 with TRBJ2-1; 15 bases line up with TRBD2. Trimming took 7 bases from V and 0 from J; bases not matched to a gene: 12. Germline V gene data show CDR1 as KGHDR and CDR2 as SFDVKD. The CDR3 consists of 20 residues. Here the CDR3 reads CATSKKPGLAGGRSYNEQFF. The CDR3 nucleotides read TGTGCCACCAGCAAGAAGCCGGGACTAGCGGGGGGTCGCTCCTACAATGAGCAGTTCTTC.

The chain links TRBV28 to TRBJ1-3, with D maybe TRBD1 (6 bases). Germline CDR1 is MDHEN and CDR2 is SYDVKM. The V and J ends lost 6 bases and 3 bases respectively, with 24 bases between them. CDR3 length equals 18 residues. CDR3 sequence: CASSLTPLDRFRGNTIYF. CDR3 DNA sequence: TGTGCCAGCAGCCTTACCCCCCTCGACAGGTTCCGTGGAAACACCATATATTTT.

The chain employs TRBV18 and TRBJ1-1, with D tentatively TRBD1 (5 bases). The CDR3 totals 14 residues. Per the germline V gene, CDR1 is KGHSH and CDR2 is LQKENI. V lost 1 base and J lost 5, with 11 bases in between. CDR3 residues: CASSPRSRETEAFF. In nucleotides, the CDR3 is TGTGCCAGCTCACCACGCAGCAGGGAAACTGAAGCTTTCTTT. Drawing the rest from reference TRBV18 and TRBJ1-1, the complete variable domain is NAGVMQNPRHLVRRRGQEARLRCSPMKGHSHVYWYRQLPEEGLKFMVYLQKENIIDESGMPKERFSAEFPKEGPSILRIQQVVRGDSAAYFCASSPRSRETEAFFGQGTRLTVV.

V is TRBV7-8 and J is TRBJ1-2, with TRBD1 as a possible D gene (5 bases). The CDR3 has 14 residues. Germline V gene sequence: CDR1 SGHVS, CDR2 FQNEAQ. V dropped 0 bases and J dropped 7 bases, with 12 bases sitting between them. The DNA of the CDR3 is TGTGCCAGCAGCTTAGCGTCAGGGATCGCTGGCTACACCTTC. This sequence encodes CASSLASGIAGYTF.